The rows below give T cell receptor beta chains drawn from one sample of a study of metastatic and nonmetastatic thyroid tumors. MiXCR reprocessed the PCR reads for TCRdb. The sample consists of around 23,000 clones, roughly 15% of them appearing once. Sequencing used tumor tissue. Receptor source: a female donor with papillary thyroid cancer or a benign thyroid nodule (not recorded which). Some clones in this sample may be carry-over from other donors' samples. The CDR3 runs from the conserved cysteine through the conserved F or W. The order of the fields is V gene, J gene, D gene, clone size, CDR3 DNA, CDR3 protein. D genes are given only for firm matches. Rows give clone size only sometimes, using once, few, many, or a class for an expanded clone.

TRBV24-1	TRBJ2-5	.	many	TGTGCCACCAGTGACCCAGGGGAAGAGACCCAGTACTTC	CATSDPGEETQYF
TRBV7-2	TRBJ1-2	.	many	TGTGCCAGCAGCCGCGACAACTTTAACTATGGCTACACCTTC	CASSRDNFNYGYTF
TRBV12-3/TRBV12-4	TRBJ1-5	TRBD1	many	TGTGCCAGCAGTTTATGGGACAGGGGGTTCGGGGATCAGCCCCAGCATTTT	CASSLWDRGFGDQPQHF
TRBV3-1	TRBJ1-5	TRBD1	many	TGTGCCAGCAGCCAAGACCTCAGGGGGAATCAGCCCCAGCATTTT	CASSQDLRGNQPQHF
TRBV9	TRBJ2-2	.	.	TGTGCCAGCGGCGTAGGGAAAGGGTTGGGCACCGGGGAGCTGTTTTTT	CASGVGKGLGTGELFF
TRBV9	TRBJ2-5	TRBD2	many	TGTGCCAGCAGCGGAGGACTAGCGGGACAAGAGACCCAGTACTTC	CASSGGLAGQETQYF
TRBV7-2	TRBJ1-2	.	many	TGTGCCAGCAGCTTAGACGGCAAAGGGGTTCATGGCTACACCTTC	CASSLDGKGVHGYTF
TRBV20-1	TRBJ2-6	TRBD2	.	TGCAGTGCTCCAGCCGGGACTAGCGGGAGTAGCTCCGGGGCCAACGTCCTGACTTTC	CSAPAGTSGSSSGANVLTF
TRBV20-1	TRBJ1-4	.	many	TGCAGTGCCCGTTTGGAGGGAGGTGAAAAACTGTTTTTT	CSARLEGGEKLFF
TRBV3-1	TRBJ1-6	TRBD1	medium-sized	TGTGCCAGCAGCCAAGGGACAGGGGATTCACCCCTCCACTTT	CASSQGTGDSPLHF
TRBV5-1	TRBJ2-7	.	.	TGCGCCAGCAGCCCCTGGGGCGGGATAAGCTACGAGCAGTACTTC	CASSPWGGISYEQYF
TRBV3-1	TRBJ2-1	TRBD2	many	TGTGCCAGCAGCCACGAGGGACTAGCGAGCAGCGGTGAGCAGTTCTTC	CASSHEGLASSGEQFF
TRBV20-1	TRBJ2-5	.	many	TGCAGTGCCCTCCTGGGACAAGAGACCCAGTACTTC	CSALLGQETQYF
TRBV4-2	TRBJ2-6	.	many	TGTGCCAGCAGCCAAGATGACAGCTCTGGGGCCAACGTCCTGACTTTC	CASSQDDSSGANVLTF
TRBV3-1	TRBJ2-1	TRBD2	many	TGTGCCAGCAGCCAAGCCACTAGCGAGACGCAGTTCTTC	CASSQATSETQFF